This T cell receptor (beta chain) was profiled in a study of human thymus T cells. The table came from immunoSEQ multiplex PCR; TCRdb's copy has only in-frame clones and leaves some out. Here the sample spans some 78,000 clones, roughly 97% being singletons. Trimming took off 1 base at V and 3 bases at J, with 4 bases between the two ends. Germline loops: CDR1 SEHNR, CDR2 FQNEAQ (reference sequence). This CDR3 comprises 13 residues. During corrective heart surgery, resections were taken, and the thymus tissue came from them. The genes are TRBV7-9 and TRBJ2-1; D not resolved. Sequenced sample: thymus tissue. The clonotype comes from a boy in the first two years of life with a congenital heart defect but otherwise immunologically healthy. The CDR3, as DNA: TGTGCCAGCAGCTTAGAACACTACAATGAGCAGTTCTTC. This encodes CASSLEHYNEQFF.